This T cell receptor (beta chain) originates from a study of graft-versus-host responses after intestinal transplantation. Study-level background: Transplant recipients had multivisceral, liver-intestinal, or isolated intestinal grafts. Tacrolimus plus steroids were given to all recipients for approximately three years, preceded by anti-thymocyte globulin induction.

Study-wide findings and caveats: GvH clones turned up in recipient marrow; some had shown up first in ileum or blood.

Libraries were prepared by immunoSEQ multiplex PCR; TCRdb keeps only in-frame clonotypes and omits some of them. The table lists approximately 130,000 clones, around 90% of them singletons. Points on this clone: The antigen remains unidentified.

The input for sequencing was unstimulated CD4+ T cells sorted from spleen or lymph node cells, taken before intestinal transplant. The clonotype originates from a human donor who received an intestinal transplant.

Here the CDR3 DNA reads TGCGCCAGCAGCAACTCTGGTCTTGAGCAGTTCTTC. It translates to CASSNSGLEQFF. The genes are TRBV5-1 and TRBJ2-1; D call uncertain. In germline, CDR1 is SGHRS, CDR2 YFSETQ. The CDR3 spans 12 residues. V lost 4 bases and J lost 9, with 11 bases in between.